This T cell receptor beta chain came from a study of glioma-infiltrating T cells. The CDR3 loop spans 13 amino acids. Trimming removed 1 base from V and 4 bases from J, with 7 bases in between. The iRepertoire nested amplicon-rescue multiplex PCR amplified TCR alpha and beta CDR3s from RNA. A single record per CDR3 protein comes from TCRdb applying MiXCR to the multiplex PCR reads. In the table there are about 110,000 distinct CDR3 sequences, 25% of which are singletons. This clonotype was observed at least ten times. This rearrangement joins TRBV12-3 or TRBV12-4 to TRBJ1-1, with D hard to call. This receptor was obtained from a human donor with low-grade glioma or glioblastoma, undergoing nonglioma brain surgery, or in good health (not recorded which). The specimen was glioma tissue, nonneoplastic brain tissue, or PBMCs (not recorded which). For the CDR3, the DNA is TGTGCCAGCAGTTTAGGGGTAGGCACTGAAGCTTTCTTT. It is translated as CASSLGVGTEAFF.